This T cell receptor beta chain derives from a study of blood T cell repertoires in COVID-19. Overall study context: PBMCs, B-cell-depleted T cells, or T cells provided the cDNA or gDNA that made up the material.

The method was immunoSEQ multiplex PCR; TCRdb's version includes in-frame clones alone and lacks a portion of them. The sample has about 83,000 clones; 86% are singletons. Germline CDR1 reads SGHRS; CDR2 reads YFSETQ. Between the trimmed V and J ends, which lost 0 bases and 2 bases, there was a span of 11 bases. This CDR3 has 15 residues. The TCR was taken from a woman of 80 years or more in a cohort sampled during active or convalescent COVID-19. The sequencing input was peripheral blood. The chain employs TRBV5-1 and TRBJ1-1; D may be TRBD1 (5 bases). This chain's CDR3 is CASSLGSGINTEAFF. DNA of the CDR3: TGCGCCAGCAGCTTGGGGTCAGGGATTAACACTGAAGCTTTCTTT. Full variable domain (remainder filled in from reference TRBV5-1 and TRBJ1-1): KAGVTQTPRYLIKTRGQQVTLSCSPISGHRSVSWYQQTPGQGLQFLFEYFSETQRNKGNFPGRFSGRQFSNSRSEMNVSTLELGDSALYLCASSLGSGINTEAFFGQGTRLTVV.